Each of the 2 T cell receptor beta chains below was sequenced from the same sample in a study of cytomegalovirus exposure and HLA in healthy donors. Researchers ran the PCR with 60 Vbeta and 13 Jbeta primers. The table came from immunoSEQ multiplex PCR; TCRdb's copy has only in-frame clones and leaves some out. The sample lists approximately 110,000 clones, around 77% seen once, with roughly 3.5% in the top ten. Sequenced material: PBMCs. The receptors were sampled from a human donor in good health.

This chain uses TRBV11-2 with TRBJ2-6, with D possibly being TRBD1 (6 bases). V was cut by 6 bases and J by 0 bases, with 12 bases left in between. This CDR3 contains 16 residues. The germline CDR1 and CDR2 sequences are SGHAT and FQNNGV. The CDR3 loop reads CASSTIQGSGANVLTF. The CDR3 region has the DNA TGTGCCAGCAGTACGATACAGGGCTCTGGGGCCAACGTCCTGACTTTC.

The chain carries TRBV15 and TRBJ2-7; tentatively, D is TRBD2 (7 bases). This CDR3 region has 16 residues. Germline CDR1 and CDR2: LNHNV and YYDKDF (reference sequence). The V gene lost 5 bases and the J gene lost 2 bases, with 19 bases spanning the gap. CDR3 DNA sequence: TGTGCCACCAGCGGGGGCAGCGGGACGGTCACCTACGAGCAGTACTTC. Translated: CATSGGSGTVTYEQYF.